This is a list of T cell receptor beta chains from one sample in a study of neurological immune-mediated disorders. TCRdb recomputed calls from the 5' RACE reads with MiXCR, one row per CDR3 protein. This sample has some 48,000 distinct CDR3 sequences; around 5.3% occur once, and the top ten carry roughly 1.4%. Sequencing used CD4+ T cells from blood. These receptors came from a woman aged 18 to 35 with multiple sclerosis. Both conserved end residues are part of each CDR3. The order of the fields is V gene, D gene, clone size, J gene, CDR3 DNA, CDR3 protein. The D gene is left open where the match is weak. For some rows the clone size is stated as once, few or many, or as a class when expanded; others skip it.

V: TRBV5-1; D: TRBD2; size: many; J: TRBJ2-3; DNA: TGCGCCAGCAGCTTGCAGGGACCTAGCGGGGTGGGAGATACGCAGTATTTT; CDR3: CASSLQGPSGVGDTQYF
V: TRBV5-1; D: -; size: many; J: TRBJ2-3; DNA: TGCGCCAGCAGCTTGGCCATTCGGCAGGGCACAGATACGCAGTATTTT; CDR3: CASSLAIRQGTDTQYF
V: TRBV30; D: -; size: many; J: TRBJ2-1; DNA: TGTGCCTGCCTGACACAGAGCTCCTACAATGAGCAGTTCTTC; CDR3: CACLTQSSYNEQFF
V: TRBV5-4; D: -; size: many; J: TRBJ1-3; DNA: TGTGCCAGCAGCCCCCGCGCGGGCTGGAGCTCTGGAAACACCATATATTTT; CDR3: CASSPRAGWSSGNTIYF
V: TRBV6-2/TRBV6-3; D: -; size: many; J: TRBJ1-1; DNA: TGTGCCAGCAGCCGGGGGAGACAGAGTGAAGCTTTCTTT; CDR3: CASSRGRQSEAFF
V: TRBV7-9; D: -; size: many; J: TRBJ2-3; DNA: TGTGCCAGCAGCTTAGAACTCACAGATACGCAGTATTTT; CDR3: CASSLELTDTQYF
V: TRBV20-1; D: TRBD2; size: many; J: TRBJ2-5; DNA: TGCAGTGCTATTCGGGCGGGAGACCCCCAAGAGACCCAGTACTTC; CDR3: CSAIRAGDPQETQYF
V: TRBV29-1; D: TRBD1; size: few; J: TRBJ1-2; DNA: TGCAGCGTCTGGACAGGGTTATTTGGCTACACCTTC; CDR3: CSVWTGLFGYTF
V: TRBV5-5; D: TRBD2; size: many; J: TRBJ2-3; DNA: TGTGCCAGCAGCTCATGGACTAGCGGGAGTGGCACAGATACGCAGTATTTT; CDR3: CASSSWTSGSGTDTQYF
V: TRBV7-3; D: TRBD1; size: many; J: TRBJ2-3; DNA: TGTGCCAGCAGCTTAAGGGCAGGGGGCTCGGGAGATACGCAGTATTTT; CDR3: CASSLRAGGSGDTQYF
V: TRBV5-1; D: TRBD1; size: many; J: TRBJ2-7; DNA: TGCGCCAGCAGCTTGGCCACCGGGACAGGGGTTTCCTACGAGCAGTACTTC; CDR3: CASSLATGTGVSYEQYF
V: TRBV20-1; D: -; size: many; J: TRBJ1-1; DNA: TGCAGTGCTAGAACGGGGGGCTCGGTCACTGAAGCTTTCTTT; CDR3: CSARTGGSVTEAFF
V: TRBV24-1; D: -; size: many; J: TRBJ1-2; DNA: TGTGCCACCAGTTCGACGGCCTGGAACTATGGCTACACCTTC; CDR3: CATSSTAWNYGYTF
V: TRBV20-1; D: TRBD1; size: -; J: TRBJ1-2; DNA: TGCAGTGCCGGGAACAGGGGAGGTAACTATGGCTACACCTTC; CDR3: CSAGNRGGNYGYTF
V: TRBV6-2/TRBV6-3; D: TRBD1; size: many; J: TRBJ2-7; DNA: TGTGCCAGCGACCGGACAGGGGCTTACGAGCAGTACTTC; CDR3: CASDRTGAYEQYF
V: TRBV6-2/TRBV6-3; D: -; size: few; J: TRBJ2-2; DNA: TGTGCCAGCAACAATAGGAAGAACACCGGGGAGCTGTTTTTT; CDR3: CASNNRKNTGELFF
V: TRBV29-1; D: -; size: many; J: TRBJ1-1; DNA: TGCAGCGTTGATAGCAGGGTCACTGAAGCTTTCTTT; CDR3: CSVDSRVTEAFF
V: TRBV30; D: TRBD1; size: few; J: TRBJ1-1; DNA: TGTGCCTGGAGTACCGGGACAGGGTTGCGTGAAGCTTTCTTT; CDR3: CAWSTGTGLREAFF
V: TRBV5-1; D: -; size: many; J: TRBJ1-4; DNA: TGCGCCAGCAGCTTGTCGCCGGGGGCGATTGAAAAACTGTTTTTT; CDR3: CASSLSPGAIEKLFF
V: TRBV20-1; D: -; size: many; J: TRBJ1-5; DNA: TGCAGTGCAACGGTGACGGGCGAGCCCCAGCATTTT; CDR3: CSATVTGEPQHF
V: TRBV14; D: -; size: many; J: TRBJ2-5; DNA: TGTGCCAGCAGCCAAGCTGTCCCCCTCCAAGAGACCCAGTACTTC; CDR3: CASSQAVPLQETQYF
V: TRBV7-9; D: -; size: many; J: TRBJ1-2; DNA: TGTGCCAGCAGCCCCACAGGGACTAACTATGGCTACACCTTC; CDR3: CASSPTGTNYGYTF